The 18 T cell receptor beta chains below were found in one sample sequenced in a study of CD8+ T cells in alopecia areata. After isolation, RNA underwent reverse transcription to generate cDNA as the sequencing template. The method was immunoSEQ multiplex PCR; TCRdb's version includes in-frame clones alone and lacks a portion of them. The data contain 210,000 or so clones, approximately 67% of them singletons. This sample's treatment: oral pan-JAK inhibitor, 5-10 mg twice daily. Here the sequenced sample was CD4+ T cells sorted from blood, taken at approximately week 42, from a patient treated with tofacitinib. These TCRs come from a human donor with alopecia areata.

This clone was observed a handful of times. This chain links TRBV28 with TRBJ1-2; D is ambiguous. The CDR3 has 14 amino acids. Deletions cut 3 bases from V and 10 bases from J, with 18 bases between. The V gene's germline CDR1 is MDHEN and CDR2 SYDVKM. The DNA of the CDR3 is TGTGCCAGCAGTTTTGGGTCTAGTTCCGGTGACTACACCTTC. Protein: CASSFGSSSGDYTF.

This chain joins TRBV4-3 and TRBJ1-1, with TRBD1 matching 10 bases. The CDR3 has 14 residues. Germline V gene lookup returns CDR1 LGHNA and CDR2 YSLEER. The J segment lost 8 bases and the V segment lost 1 base, leaving 4 bases of the junction unmatched. Here the CDR3 reads CASSQVRDRGEAFF. The CDR3 nucleotides are TGCGCCAGCAGCCAAGTTCGGGACAGGGGAGAAGCTTTCTTT.

This chain uses TRBV5-6 with TRBJ2-7, with no clear D. Germline V CDR1 and CDR2: SGHDT, YYEEEE. This CDR3 spans 12 amino acids. Trimming removed 1 base at V and 7 bases at J, with 9 bases between. The DNA for the CDR3 is TGTGCCAGCAGCTTGCGAGATCGGGAGCAGTACTTC. This sequence encodes CASSLRDREQYF. The whole variable domain, filled in from reference TRBV5-6 and TRBJ2-7, reads DAGVTQSPTHLIKTRGQQVTLRCSPKSGHDTVSWYQQALGQGPQFIFQYYEEEERQRGNFPDRFSGHQFPNYSSELNVNALLLGDSALYLCASSLRDREQYFGPGTRLTVT.

The rearrangement joins TRBV30 to TRBJ1-1; the D gene is possibly TRBD1 (5 bases). The CDR3 length is 12 residues. Trimming removed 8 bases from V and 1 base from J, with 11 bases in between. Germline V gives CDR1 GTSNPN, CDR2 SVGIG (reference sequence). In DNA form, the CDR3 reads TGTGCCCGGGCCGGGGGGAACACTGAAGCTTTCTTT. This codes for CARAGGNTEAFF.

This chain connects TRBV29-1 to TRBJ2-6; D might be TRBD1 (5 bases). The V and J ends lost 5 bases and 2 bases respectively, with 7 bases between them. The CDR3 contains 13 residues. Germline V gene sequence: CDR1 SQVTM, CDR2 ANQGSEA. Here the CDR3 reads CSVPTAGANVLTF. The DNA of the CDR3 is TGCAGCGTTCCGACAGCTGGGGCCAACGTCCTGACTTTC.

This clone has only a few counts. The chain combines TRBV7-9 with TRBJ1-2; D is perhaps TRBD1 (6 bases). CDR1 and CDR2 from the germline V gene are SEHNR and FQNEAQ (reference sequence). Trimming cost V 3 bases and J 6 bases, with 11 bases left between them. This CDR3 has 13 amino acids. CDR3 DNA sequence: TGTGCCAGCAGCTTCCCGAGACAGGATGGCTACACCTTC. Translating it yields CASSFPRQDGYTF.

V gene TRBV29-1 combines with J gene TRBJ2-4; 8 bases align to TRBD1. CDR1 SQVTM and CDR2 ANQGSEA come from the germline V gene. V was pared by 5 bases and J by 7 bases, with 10 bases of the junction left unmatched. The CDR3 is 14 residues long. The CDR3 nucleotides are TGCAGCGTTCAAAAGGGGACAGGCGGGAACATTCAGTACTTC. It encodes CSVQKGTGGNIQYF.

The sample holds a few counts of this clone. The V and J genes are TRBV11-3 and TRBJ2-7; tentatively, D is TRBD1 (5 bases). V was trimmed by 3 bases and J by 2 bases, leaving 14 bases between them. The CDR3 totals 15 residues. Germline V gives CDR1 SGHNT, CDR2 YENEEA. The CDR3 DNA follows: TGTGCCAGCAGCTTCGACAGTGCAACGACCTACGAGCAGTACTTC. Its translation is CASSFDSATTYEQYF.

V is TRBV2 and J is TRBJ2-7; D remains unclear. The CDR3 covers 14 residues. With 4 bases removed from V and 1 base from J, the gap between germline ends came to 11 bases. Germline V gives CDR1 SNHLY, CDR2 FYNNEI. CDR3 DNA sequence: TGTGCCAGCAGTGGGGCCGCAATTTCCTACGAGCAGTACTTC. Its translation is CASSGAAISYEQYF.

The DNA for the CDR3 is TGCGCCAGCAGTAACACCGGGGAGCTGTTTTTT. Translation gives CASSNTGELFF. The chain has TRBV5-1 and TRBJ2-2; D unresolved. Looked up from germline, CDR1 is SGHRS and CDR2 is YFSETQ. The CDR3 is made up of 11 amino acids. Deletions cut 5 bases from V and 2 bases from J, with 1 base between.

Only a few counts were recorded for this clone. The V and J genes are TRBV19 and TRBJ2-7, with D unclear. The CDR3 loop spans 14 amino acids. The germline V and J ends were trimmed by 7 bases and 1 base, with 14 bases remaining between them. Germline CDR1 is LNHDA and CDR2 is SQIVND (reference sequence). In DNA form, the CDR3 reads TGTGCCAGTACCTCAGCAGCGCCGTCCTACGAGCAGTACTTC. This translates into CASTSAAPSYEQYF.

V and J are TRBV10-3 and TRBJ2-7; D possibly corresponds to TRBD2 (5 bases). V gave up 6 bases and J gave up 3 bases, with 12 bases separating them. CDR1 is ENHRY and CDR2 is SYGVKD in the germline V gene. The CDR3 contains 13 residues. CDR3: CAISAIDYYEQYF. CDR3 nucleotides: TGTGCCATCAGCGCCATCGACTACTACGAGCAGTACTTC.

The sample holds a few counts of this clone. V and J are TRBV6-9 and TRBJ2-6; D gene ambiguous. V shed 6 bases and J shed 13 bases, with 10 bases lying between them. Germline values: CDR1 MNHGY, CDR2 SVAAGI. The CDR3 has 11 residues. Here the CDR3 reads CASSPSWVLTF. The DNA of the CDR3 is TGTGCCAGCAGCCCCAGCTGGGTCCTGACTTTC.

This clone was found many times. This chain uses TRBV9 with TRBJ2-1, with 9 bases aligning to TRBD2. In germline, CDR1 is SGDLS, CDR2 YYNGEE. V was pared by 4 bases and J by 12 bases, with 11 bases of the junction left unmatched. The CDR3 is 14 residues long. The CDR3 region has the DNA TGTGCCAGCAGCCTGGTAGCGGGGGCCCTCGCGCAGTTCTTC. Translating gives CASSLVAGALAQFF.

The rearrangement links TRBV7-2 to TRBJ1-1, with 7 bases matching TRBD1. Trimming at V came to 1 base and at J to 2 bases, leaving 7 bases not matched to a gene. Germline CDR1 and CDR2: SGHTA and FQGNSA. The CDR3 is 16 amino acids. The CDR3 DNA reads TGTGCCAGCAGCTTAGGTCAGGGGGGTTTAAACACTGAAGCTTTCTTT. Amino acids: CASSLGQGGLNTEAFF.

This clone was detected once. The chain uses TRBV29-1 and TRBJ1-1; the D is unclear. V was shortened by 5 bases and J by 8 bases, with 12 bases between the two germline ends. Germline V CDR1 and CDR2: SQVTM, ANQGSEA. The CDR3 runs to 11 residues. CDR3 region: CSVQIWLEAFF. For the CDR3, the DNA is TGCAGCGTTCAAATTTGGTTGGAAGCTTTCTTT.

The chain uses TRBV7-6 and TRBJ1-3; D unclear. CDR3 length: 13 amino acids. The V and J ends lost 5 bases and 5 bases respectively, with 10 bases between them. Germline V gives CDR1 SGHVS, CDR2 FNYEAQ. The CDR3 DNA follows: TGTGCCAGCAGCGTAGGGCTGCGAAACACCATATATTTT. Translating it yields CASSVGLRNTIYF.

This clone has more than one count but fewer than ten. V gene TRBV5-1 combines with J gene TRBJ2-2; D is undetermined. Looked up from germline, CDR1 is SGHRS and CDR2 is YFSETQ. There are 15 residues in the CDR3. Trimming removed 4 bases at V and 1 base at J, with 11 bases between. The CDR3: CASSPELKNTGELFF. The DNA of the CDR3 is TGCGCCAGCAGCCCCGAGCTAAAGAACACCGGGGAGCTGTTTTTT.